The TCR beta chain under discussion was sequenced for a study of siplizumab effects on memory and regulatory T cells. Points from the study as a whole: Among sequences traceable to unstimulated CD4+ memory cells, alloreactive ones were significantly reduced by siplizumab. Just a small share of alloreactive clones was traced back to unstimulated subsets.

The germline V gene encodes CDR1 SNHLY and CDR2 FYNNEI. This CDR3 is 15 amino acids long. V lost 0 bases and J lost 9, with 15 bases in between. Turning to this clone: Its antigen is still unknown.

Profiled with immunoSEQ multiplex PCR; TCRdb holds only in-frame clones, not every one. Counted here are around 100,000 clones, about 90% occurring once; the ten biggest clones make up about 2.6%. The source of this sequence is a human donor in good health. Some clones in this sample may be carry-over from other donors' samples. Sample: CD4+ T cells sorted from blood. The chain couples TRBV2 to TRBJ1-5; D is undetermined. The CDR3 DNA is TGTGCCAGCAGTGAAGCGCGGGGAGACATTCGGCCCCAGCATTTT. It specifies CASSEARGDIRPQHF.